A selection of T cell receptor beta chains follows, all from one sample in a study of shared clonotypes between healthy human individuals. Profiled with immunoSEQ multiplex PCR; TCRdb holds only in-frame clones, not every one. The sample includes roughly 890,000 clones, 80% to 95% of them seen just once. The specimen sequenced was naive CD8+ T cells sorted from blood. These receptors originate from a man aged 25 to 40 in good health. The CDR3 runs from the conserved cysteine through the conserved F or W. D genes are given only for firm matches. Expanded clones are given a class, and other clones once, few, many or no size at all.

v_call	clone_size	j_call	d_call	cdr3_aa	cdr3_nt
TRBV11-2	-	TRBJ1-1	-	CASSLGRTMNTEAFF	TGTGCCAGCAGCTTAGGTCGGACTATGAACACTGAAGCTTTCTTT
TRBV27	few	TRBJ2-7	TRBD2	CASSYGGIAYEQYF	TGTGCCAGCAGCTACGGGGGGATAGCCTACGAGCAGTACTTC
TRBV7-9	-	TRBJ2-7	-	CASSRDTTYEQYF	TGTGCCAGCAGCAGGGACACCACCTACGAGCAGTACTTC
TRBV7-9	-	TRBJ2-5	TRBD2	CASSQLAGVVEQYF	TGTGCCAGCAGCCAGCTAGCGGGAGTAGTTGAGCAGTACTTC
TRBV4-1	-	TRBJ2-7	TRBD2	CASSQEGAGVSYEQYF	TGCGCCAGCAGCCAAGAGGGAGCGGGGGTGAGCTACGAGCAGTACTTC
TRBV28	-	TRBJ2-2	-	CASSPRFLGELFF	TGTGCCAGCAGTCCCCGTTTTTTAGGGGAGCTGTTTTTT
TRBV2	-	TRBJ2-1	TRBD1	CASSEDRGSGSYNEQFF	TGTGCCAGCAGTGAAGACAGGGGTTCGGGCTCCTACAATGAGCAGTTCTTC
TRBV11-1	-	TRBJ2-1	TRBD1	CASRKDRNSASYNEQFF	TGTGCCAGCAGAAAGGACAGGAATTCCGCCTCCTACAATGAGCAGTTCTTC
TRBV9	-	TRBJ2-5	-	CASSPDLRLETQYF	TGTGCCAGCAGCCCAGACCTCCGTCTCGAGACCCAGTACTTC
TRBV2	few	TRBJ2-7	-	CASRAPGGGYEQYF	TGTGCCAGCAGGGCCCCGGGCGGAGGCTACGAGCAGTACTTC
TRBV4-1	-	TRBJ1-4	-	CASSHLGFNEKLFF	TGCGCCAGCAGCCATCTTGGGTTTAATGAAAAACTGTTTTTT